Listed here are 17 T cell receptor beta chains from one sample, sequenced in a study of chemoradiotherapy in HPV16-positive cancers. Clones were sequenced by immunoSEQ multiplex PCR, and TCRdb holds only the in-frame ones, with some missing. The sample includes about 2,000 clones, approximately 90% of them seen just once. Sequencing used tumor tissue, obtained from a patient who underwent chemoradiotherapy. All receptors come from a human donor with HPV-associated anogenital cancer.

V usage is TRBV7-2 and J usage is TRBJ2-1, with D perhaps TRBD2 (5 bases). V gave up 1 base and J gave up 1 base, with 11 bases separating them. The length of the CDR3 is 16 residues. Germline CDR1 reads SGHTA; CDR2 reads FQGNSA. The CDR3 sequence is CASSLEVGVSYNEQFF. The CDR3 DNA reads as TGTGCCAGCAGCTTAGAGGTGGGAGTTTCCTACAATGAGCAGTTCTTC.

This chain connects TRBV5-1 to TRBJ1-3; D is ambiguous. Germline V CDR1 and CDR2: SGHRS, YFSETQ. The CDR3 length is 16 residues. The V and J ends lost 0 bases and 4 bases respectively, with 14 bases between them. The CDR3 sequence is CASSLVLSGEGNTIYF. As DNA, the CDR3 is TGCGCCAGCAGCTTGGTACTTTCTGGAGAAGGAAACACCATATATTTT.

This clone was observed a handful of times. V usage is TRBV11-3 and J usage is TRBJ1-2, with D uncertain. V lost 5 bases, J lost 11 bases, and 18 bases lay in between. The CDR3 is 13 residues long. Per the germline V gene, CDR1 is SGHNT and CDR2 is YENEEA. The CDR3, as DNA: TGTGCCAGCAGCCCGGCAGTGGGCTCTGGGTACACCTTC. Its translation: CASSPAVGSGYTF.

This clone occurred a few times. V is TRBV23-1 and J is TRBJ1-5; D remains ambiguous. TRBV23-1 qualifies as an ORF whose function is uncertain. This CDR3 is built from 15 residues. Trimming took off 4 bases at V and 2 bases at J, with 12 bases between the two ends. The CDR3 loop reads CASSLKRAGNQPQHF. CDR3 nucleotides: TGCGCCAGCAGTCTCAAACGCGCGGGCAATCAGCCCCAGCATTTT.

This clone was counted a few times. This sequence joins TRBV2 and TRBJ1-5; a weak D match, TRBD1 (5 bases). CDR3 size: 15 residues. From germline, CDR1 is SNHLY and CDR2 FYNNEI. V lost 1 base and J lost 5, with 12 bases in between. Written as DNA, the CDR3 is TGTGCCAGCAGTGAAGTCCAGGGAGGAGATCAGCCCCAGCATTTT. This translates into CASSEVQGGDQPQHF.

This clone has only a few counts. The V call is TRBV11-2, the J call TRBJ2-7, with 8 bases aligning to TRBD2. The CDR3 runs to 15 residues. After removal of 0 bases from V and 7 bases from J, the junction contained 8 bases not matched to a gene. Germline V CDR1 and CDR2: SGHAT, FQNNGV. The CDR3 nucleotides are TGTGCCAGCAGCTTAGAAAGCGGACTAGCCCAGGAGCAGTACTTC. Translation: CASSLESGLAQEQYF.

The chain couples TRBV7-2 to TRBJ2-7, with TRBD2 identical over 11 bases. V trimming: 1 base; J trimming: 3 bases; junction bases outside the gene matches: 2. Germline CDR1 is SGHTA and CDR2 is FQGNSA. The CDR3 is 15 amino acids. CDR3 nucleotides: TGTGCCAGCAGCTTAGGGACTAGCGGGTACTACGAGCAGTACTTC. Its translation is CASSLGTSGYYEQYF.

The chain combines TRBV6-6 with TRBJ2-7, with D perhaps being TRBD1 or TRBD2 (5 bases each). The CDR3 runs 14 residues. V dropped 5 bases and J dropped 12 bases, with 23 bases sitting between them. CDR1 and CDR2 (germline): MNHNY, SVGAGI (reference sequence). CDR3 in amino acids: CASSDRNVVGEPYF. The CDR3 DNA reads TGTGCCAGCAGTGACCGTAACGTTGTGGGGGAACCGTACTTC.

This clone was found a few times. The chain couples TRBV7-8 to TRBJ1-5; D may be TRBD1 (6 bases). The germline CDR1 and CDR2 sequences are SGHVS and FQNEAQ. CDR3 size: 15 residues. Trimming removed 2 bases from V and 4 bases from J, with 12 bases in between. CDR3 in DNA: TGTGCCAGCAGCTTAACGGGGGCGCGGAATCAGCCCCAGCATTTT. Amino acid sequence: CASSLTGARNQPQHF.

The CDR3 is CASSRIRTGTDWGNEQFF. The CDR3, as DNA: TGTGCCAGCAGCCGCATCCGAACCGGGACAGATTGGGGGAATGAGCAGTTCTTC. The chain is built from TRBV7-2 and TRBJ2-1, with 7 bases aligning to TRBD1. Germline CDR1 SGHTA, CDR2 FQGNSA. V trimming: 5 bases; J trimming: 7 bases; junction bases outside the gene matches: 20. This CDR3 is built from 18 residues.

This chain uses TRBV19 with TRBJ1-1; TRBD1 is a possible D gene (6 bases). CDR1 and CDR2 (germline): LNHDA, SQIVND (reference sequence). V was shortened by 4 bases and J by 1 base, with 10 bases between the two germline ends. The CDR3 contains 14 residues. The CDR3 bases are TGTGCCAGTAGTACCGGACAGACGAACACTGAAGCTTTCTTT. Its translation: CASSTGQTNTEAFF.

This chain connects TRBV19 to TRBJ1-2; a possible D gene is TRBD1 (5 bases). Germline V gene sequence: CDR1 LNHDA, CDR2 SQIVND (reference sequence). The CDR3 extends over 14 amino acids. Deletions cut 4 bases from V and 10 bases from J, with 19 bases between. This CDR3 is CASSTRRGPNAYTF. The CDR3 DNA follows: TGTGCCAGTAGTACCCGCCGGGGACCCAATGCCTACACCTTC. The whole variable domain, remainder taken from reference TRBV19 and TRBJ1-2, is DGGITQSPKYLFRKEGQNVTLSCEQNLNHDAMYWYRQDPGQGLRLIYYSQIVNDFQKGDIAEGYSVSREKKESFPLTVTSAQKNPTAFYLCASSTRRGPNAYTFGSGTRLTVV.

The chain is built from TRBV29-1 and TRBJ2-2; D gene unclear. CDR1 and CDR2 (germline): SQVTM, ANQGSEA. The CDR3 is 12 amino acids. Trimming shortened V by 4 bases and J by 7 bases, and 10 bases separated the two germline ends. CDR3 in DNA: TGCAGCGTTGGACTCTCGGGCGGGGAGCTGTTTTTT. This gives the protein CSVGLSGGELFF.

This clone was recorded a few times. CDR3 DNA sequence: TGCGCCAGCAGCTTGGGGGGTGTAAACACTGAAGCTTTCTTT. It yields the protein CASSLGGVNTEAFF. The chain recombines TRBV5-1 with TRBJ1-1, with D hard to call. Trimming removed 0 bases from V and 2 bases from J, with 8 bases in between. The CDR3 runs to 14 residues. The germline V gene encodes CDR1 SGHRS and CDR2 YFSETQ.

CDR3 sequence: CASMPSGRGETQYF. The CDR3 nucleotides are TGCGCCAGCATGCCTAGCGGGAGAGGGGAGACCCAGTACTTC. The chain joins TRBV10-2 to TRBJ2-5; 10 nucleotides agree with TRBD2. The CDR3 consists of 14 residues. Germline-derived CDR1 and CDR2 are WSHSY and SAAADI. V dropped 7 bases and J dropped 5; count of bases not matched to a gene: 7.

J is TRBJ2-1 and V is TRBV18; weak D call: TRBD1 (5 bases). The germline V and J ends were trimmed by 4 bases and 11 bases, with 15 bases remaining between them. CDR1 and CDR2 from the germline V gene are KGHSH and LQKENI. The CDR3 length is 13 residues. The CDR3 sequence: CASSRRQLDQQFF. CDR3 bases: TGTGCCAGCTCACGGAGACAGCTGGATCAGCAGTTCTTC.

The chain links TRBV7-9 to TRBJ1-2; no definite D call. There are 12 residues in the CDR3. Per germline, CDR1 SEHNR and CDR2 FQNEAQ (reference sequence). The V and J ends lost 0 bases and 3 bases respectively, with 2 bases between them. As DNA, the CDR3 is TGTGCCAGCAGCTTAGCCGACTATGGCTACACCTTC. It is translated as CASSLADYGYTF.